This T cell receptor beta chain was captured by sequencing in a study of long-term antiretroviral therapy in people with HIV. Study-wide background: There is a gap of about a decade between the earliest samples and the later 2015 immediate-ART recommendation. The study's findings and limits: Comparison with controls showed narrower CDR3 length ranges in HIV repertoires.

Regarding this clone: Its antigen is unknown.

Researchers report immunoSEQ v3.0 was run at survey level. This table comes from immunoSEQ multiplex PCR, and its TCRdb copy is limited to in-frame clones, with some not included. Among about 20,000 clones listed, about nine tenths were seen once. Germline V gene sequence: CDR1 SGHDT, CDR2 YYEEEE. CDR3 length: 15 amino acids. V shed 3 bases and J shed 4 bases, with 17 bases lying between them. The chain is built from TRBV5-6 and TRBJ2-7; the D gene is possibly TRBD1 (6 bases). The source of this sequence is a woman aged 25-40 years with HIV. The input for sequencing was unsorted PBMCs, taken about 4.5 years before starting antiretroviral therapy. CDR3 protein: CASSYTWGPSYEQYF. The CDR3 DNA sequence: TGTGCCAGCAGCTATACGTGGGGGCCCTCTTACGAGCAGTACTTC.